This TCR beta chain was profiled in a study of blood T cell repertoires in COVID-19. TCRdb's copy holds only in-frame clones and misses some; the assay was immunoSEQ multiplex PCR. The table shows about 250,000 clones, with roughly 85% occurring only once. CDR3 size: 14 residues. V dropped 4 bases and J dropped 6 bases, with 15 bases sitting between them. The germline gives CDR1 SGHVS, CDR2 FQNEAQ. The V and J genes are TRBV7-8 and TRBJ1-1; D perhaps matches TRBD1 (5 bases). Source material: PBMCs or T cells enriched from blood (not recorded which). The receptor was derived from a woman in her fifties or sixties who had been exposed to COVID-19. CDR3 DNA: TGTGCCAGCAGCTCCAGCAGGCAGGGCCCTGAAGCTTTCTTT. As protein: CASSSSRQGPEAFF.